The 14 T cell receptor beta chains reported below all come from one sample, sequenced in a study of identical twins' blood T cells. MiXCR, applied by TCRdb to the 5' RACE reads, yields one record per CDR3 protein. The repertoire holds 300,000 to 400,000 distinct CDR3 sequences, with over 25% as singletons. Sequencing used PBMCs. These TCRs come from a woman aged 18 to 55 in good health.

This clonotype appeared many times. V gene TRBV6-5 combines with J gene TRBJ1-5; TRBD1 matches at 9 bases. The germline V gene encodes CDR1 MNHEY and CDR2 SVGAGI. This CDR3 has 15 amino acids. The V and J ends lost 0 bases and 6 bases, in that order; junction bases with no gene match: 3. This CDR3 is CASSYSTGGGQPQHF. The CDR3 DNA reads as TGTGCCAGCAGTTACTCGACAGGGGGTGGTCAGCCCCAGCATTTT.

The V call is TRBV20-1, the J call TRBJ1-5; 7 bases are a match to TRBD1. Germline values: CDR1 DFQATT, CDR2 SNEGSKA (reference sequence). This CDR3 contains 13 residues. V lost 3 bases to trimming and J lost 7 bases; unmatched junction nucleotides: 6. CDR3 in DNA: TGCAGTGCTAGGGGACAGATCGAACAGCCCCAGCATTTT. Amino acid sequence: CSARGQIEQPQHF.

This sequence joins TRBV13 and TRBJ2-2; TRBD1 matches at 9 bases. Germline V CDR1 and CDR2: PRHDT, FYEKMQ (reference sequence). V gave up 2 bases and J gave up 7 bases; unmatched junction bases: 11. The CDR3 consists of 17 residues. CDR3 sequence: CASSLNPGQGFNGELFF. The CDR3 nucleotides read TGTGCCAGCAGCTTAAACCCGGGACAGGGATTTAACGGGGAGCTGTTTTTT. Full variable domain (outside the CDR3, taken from reference TRBV13 and TRBJ2-2): AAGVIQSPRHLIKEKRETATLKCYPIPRHDTVYWYQQGPGQDPQFLISFYEKMQSDKGSIPDRFSAQQFSDYHSELNMSSLELGDSALYFCASSLNPGQGFNGELFFGEGSRLTVL.

This clonotype was counted at least ten times. The chain is built from TRBV19 and TRBJ2-7; no reliable D call. Germline CDR1 reads LNHDA; CDR2 reads SQIVND (reference sequence). V was shortened by 5 bases and J by 5 bases, with 4 bases between the two germline ends. CDR3 length: 10 amino acids. This CDR3 is CASSGHEQYF. The DNA for the CDR3 is TGTGCCAGTAGTGGTCACGAGCAGTACTTC.

This clonotype was counted many times. The chain joins TRBV7-3 to TRBJ2-2; 8 bases line up with TRBD2. The germline V gene has CDR1 SGHTA and CDR2 FQGTGA. V gave up 1 base and J gave up 5 bases; unmatched junction bases: 9. The CDR3 runs to 17 residues. CDR3 sequence (DNA): TGTGCCAGCAGCTTAATAGGAGCGGGGGCAGGTACCGGGGAGCTGTTTTTT. As protein: CASSLIGAGAGTGELFF. The full variable domain, in which reference TRBV7-3 and TRBJ2-2 provide the parts outside the CDR3, is GAGVSQTPSNKVTEKGKYVELRCDPISGHTALYWYRQSLGQGPEFLIYFQGTGAADDSGLPNDRFFAVRPEGSVSTLKIQRTERGDSAVYLCASSLIGAGAGTGELFFGEGSRLTVL.

This chain uses TRBV12-3 or TRBV12-4 with TRBJ2-3; D not resolved. Between the trimmed V and J ends, which lost 5 bases and 0 bases, there was a span of 9 bases. This CDR3 contains 14 residues. The CDR3 loop is CASSPRASTDTQYF. DNA for the CDR3: TGTGCCAGCAGTCCCCGCGCTAGCACAGATACGCAGTATTTT.

This clonotype has only a few counts. The chain employs TRBV12-3 or TRBV12-4 and TRBJ2-3; TRBD2 matches at 7 bases. J was trimmed by 4 bases and V by 5 bases; bases with no gene match: 9. The CDR3 has 15 amino acids. CDR3 coding DNA: TGTGCCAGCAGTCCTCTCCGCGGGAGCGCAGATACGCAGTATTTT. Its protein product is CASSPLRGSADTQYF.

As concerns this clonotype: A much larger clone lies one base from this, so it may be a read error. The J gene is TRBJ2-1, the V gene TRBV29-1, with TRBD2 matching over 11 bases. This CDR3 contains 16 residues. Germline V gives CDR1 SQVTM, CDR2 ANQGSEA. CDR3 region: CSAEGTSGISCNEQFF. The CDR3 DNA reads as TGCAGCGCCGAGGGGACTAGCGGAATATCCTGCAATGAGCAGTTCTTC.

This clonotype was counted between two and nine times. The J gene is TRBJ1-2, the V gene TRBV29-1; 10 nucleotides agree with TRBD1. Germline V gives CDR1 SQVTM, CDR2 ANQGSEA. J was trimmed by 3 bases and V by 7 bases; bases with no gene match: 8. The CDR3 is 14 residues long. The DNA of the CDR3 is TGCAGCGCGACAGGGGGCAAAATGGACTATGGCTACACCTTC. This translates into CSATGGKMDYGYTF.

This clonotype was seen a few times. This sequence joins TRBV7-2 and TRBJ2-1; no reliable D call. CDR1 is SGHTA and CDR2 is FQGNSA in the germline V gene. This CDR3 has 14 amino acids. Trimming removed 4 bases from V and 2 bases from J, with 9 bases in between. Here the CDR3 reads CASSYTGPYNEQFF. For the CDR3, the DNA is TGTGCCAGCAGCTATACCGGACCCTACAATGAGCAGTTCTTC.

This clonotype was seen at least ten times. The gene calls are TRBV14 and TRBJ2-3; no firm D call. The CDR3 spans 17 residues. CDR1 and CDR2 (germline): SGHDN, FVKESK. Between the trimmed V and J ends, which lost 1 base and 2 bases, there was a span of 16 bases. The CDR3 region has the DNA TGTGCCAGCAGCCAAGGGAAAAACCTGATGTCCACAGATACGCAGTATTTT. It is translated as CASSQGKNLMSTDTQYF.

J is TRBJ1-1 and V is TRBV9; D might be TRBD1 (5 bases). V was pared by 4 bases and J by 0 bases, with 13 bases between. The CDR3 covers 15 residues. Germline values: CDR1 SGDLS, CDR2 YYNGEE. In DNA form, the CDR3 reads TGTGCCAGCAGCCATTCCCAGGGAGTGAACACTGAAGCTTTCTTT. Translation: CASSHSQGVNTEAFF.

This clonotype was counted many times. The J gene is TRBJ2-1, the V gene TRBV9, with D tentatively TRBD2 (5 bases). The length of the CDR3 is 15 residues. The V gene lost 4 bases and the J gene lost 4 bases, with 15 bases spanning the gap. CDR1 and CDR2 from the germline V gene are SGDLS and YYNGEE. The CDR3 is CASSPSAGVYNEQFF. The CDR3 nucleotides are TGTGCCAGCAGCCCTTCGGCGGGCGTATACAATGAGCAGTTCTTC.

This chain joins TRBV6-1 and TRBJ2-7; D is unclear. Germline V gene sequence: CDR1 MNHNS, CDR2 SASEGT. Trimming removed 0 bases at V and 3 bases at J, with 3 bases between. This CDR3 has 12 residues. CDR3 sequence reads: CASSEAFYEQYF. The CDR3 DNA follows: TGTGCCAGCAGTGAAGCGTTCTACGAGCAGTACTTC.